Included here is one T cell receptor (beta chain) sequence, with context. TCRdb's copy holds only in-frame clones and misses some; the assay was immunoSEQ multiplex PCR. Of 95,000 to 150,000 clones in the sample, approximately 94% were seen once. This record belongs to a study of T cell responses to AZD1222 COVID-19 vaccine. The source was peripheral blood, collected 28 days after the second AZD1222 dose. This receptor was obtained from an adult who received the AZD1222 COVID-19 vaccine.

CDR3 in DNA: TGTGCCAGCATGCGGGGAGGACCCTACGAGCAGTACTTC. This translates into CASMRGGPYEQYF. The V gene is TRBV28, the J gene TRBJ2-7; D is perhaps TRBD2 (6 bases). Germline V lookup: CDR1 MDHEN, CDR2 SYDVKM. V was pared by 7 bases and J by 2 bases, with 12 bases between. The CDR3 covers 13 residues.